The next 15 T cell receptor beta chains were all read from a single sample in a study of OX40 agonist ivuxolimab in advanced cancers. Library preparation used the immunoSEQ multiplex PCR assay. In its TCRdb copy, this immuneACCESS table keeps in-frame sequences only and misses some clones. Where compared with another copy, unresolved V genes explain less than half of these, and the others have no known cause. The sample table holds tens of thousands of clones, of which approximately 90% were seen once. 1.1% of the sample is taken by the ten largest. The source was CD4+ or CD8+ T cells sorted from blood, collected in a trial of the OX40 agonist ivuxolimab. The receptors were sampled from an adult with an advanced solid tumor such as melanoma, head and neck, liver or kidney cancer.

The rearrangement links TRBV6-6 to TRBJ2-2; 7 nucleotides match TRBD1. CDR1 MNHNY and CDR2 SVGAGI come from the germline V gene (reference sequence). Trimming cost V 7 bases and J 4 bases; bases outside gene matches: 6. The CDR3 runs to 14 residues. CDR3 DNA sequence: TGTGCCAGCACCCCACAGGGGACCACCGGGGAGCTGTTTTTT. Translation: CASTPQGTTGELFF.

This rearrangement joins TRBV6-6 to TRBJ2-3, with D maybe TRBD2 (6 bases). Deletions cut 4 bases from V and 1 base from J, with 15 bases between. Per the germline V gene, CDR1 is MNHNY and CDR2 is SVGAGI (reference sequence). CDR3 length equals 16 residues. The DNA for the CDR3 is TGTGCCAGCAGTTCCAGGAGGGTGTCTGGCACAGATACGCAGTATTTT. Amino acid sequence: CASSSRRVSGTDTQYF.

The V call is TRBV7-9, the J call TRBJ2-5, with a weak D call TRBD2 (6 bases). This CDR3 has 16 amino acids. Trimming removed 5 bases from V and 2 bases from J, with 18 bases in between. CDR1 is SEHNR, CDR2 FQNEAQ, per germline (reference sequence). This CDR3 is CASSAPPGRQQETQYF. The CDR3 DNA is TGTGCCAGCAGCGCCCCTCCAGGGAGGCAACAAGAGACCCAGTACTTC.

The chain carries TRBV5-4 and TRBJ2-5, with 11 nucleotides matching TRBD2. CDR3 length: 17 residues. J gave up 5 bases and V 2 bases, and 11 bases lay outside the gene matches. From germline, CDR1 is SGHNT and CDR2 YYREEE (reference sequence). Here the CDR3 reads CASSLGTSGARVETQYF. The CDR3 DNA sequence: TGTGCCAGCAGCTTAGGGACTAGCGGAGCCAGGGTCGAGACCCAGTACTTC.

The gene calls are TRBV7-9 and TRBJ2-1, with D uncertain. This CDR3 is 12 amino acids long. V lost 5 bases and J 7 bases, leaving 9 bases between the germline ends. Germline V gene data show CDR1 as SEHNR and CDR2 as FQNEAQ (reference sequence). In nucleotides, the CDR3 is TGTGCCAGCAGCGGATGGGCAAATGAGCAGTTCTTC. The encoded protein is CASSGWANEQFF.

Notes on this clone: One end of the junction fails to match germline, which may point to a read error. CDR3 in DNA: TGTGCTAGCAGCTTCCGAGAGGGTCCTGTCTACGAGCAGTACTTC. Its translation: CASSFREGPVYEQYF. This chain links TRBV7-7 with TRBJ2-7, with D tentatively TRBD2 (5 bases). The CDR3 is 15 amino acids. CDR1 SSHAT and CDR2 FNYEAQ come from the germline V gene (reference sequence).

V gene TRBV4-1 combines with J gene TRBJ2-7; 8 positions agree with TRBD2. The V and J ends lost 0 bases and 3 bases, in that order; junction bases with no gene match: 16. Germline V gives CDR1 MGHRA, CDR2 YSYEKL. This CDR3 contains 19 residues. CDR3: CASSQDRSSGASNNYEQYF. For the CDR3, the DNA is TGCGCCAGCAGCCAAGATCGGAGTAGCGGGGCCTCAAATAACTACGAGCAGTACTTC.

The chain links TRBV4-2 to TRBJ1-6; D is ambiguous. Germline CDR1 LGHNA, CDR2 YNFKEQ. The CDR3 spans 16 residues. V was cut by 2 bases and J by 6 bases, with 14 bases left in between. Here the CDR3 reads CASSQQLAGSNSPLHF. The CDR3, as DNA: TGTGCCAGCAGCCAACAGCTGGCCGGAAGTAATTCACCCCTCCACTTT.

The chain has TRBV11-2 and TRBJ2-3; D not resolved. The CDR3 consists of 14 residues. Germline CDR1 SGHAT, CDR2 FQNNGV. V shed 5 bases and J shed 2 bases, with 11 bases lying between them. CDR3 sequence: CASSHTPNTDTQYF. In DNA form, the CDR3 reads TGTGCCAGCAGCCATACCCCAAACACAGATACGCAGTATTTT.

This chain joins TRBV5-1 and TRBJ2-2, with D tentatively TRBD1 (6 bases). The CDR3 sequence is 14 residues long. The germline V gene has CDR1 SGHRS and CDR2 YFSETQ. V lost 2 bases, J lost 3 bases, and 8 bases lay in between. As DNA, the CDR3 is TGCGCCAGCAGCTTTGGACAGTACACCGGGGAGCTGTTTTTT. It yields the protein CASSFGQYTGELFF.

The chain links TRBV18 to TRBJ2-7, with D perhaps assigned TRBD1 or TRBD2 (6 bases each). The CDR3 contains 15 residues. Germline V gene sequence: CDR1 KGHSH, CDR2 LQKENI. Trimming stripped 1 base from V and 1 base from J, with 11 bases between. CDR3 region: CASSPLPGASYEQYF. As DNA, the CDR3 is TGTGCCAGCTCACCACTGCCGGGGGCTTCCTACGAGCAGTACTTC.

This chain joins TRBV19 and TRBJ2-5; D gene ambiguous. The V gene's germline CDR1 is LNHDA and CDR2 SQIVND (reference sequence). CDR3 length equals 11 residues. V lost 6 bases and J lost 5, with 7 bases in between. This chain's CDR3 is CASRAGETQYF. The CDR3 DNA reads TGTGCCAGTAGGGCTGGGGAGACCCAGTACTTC. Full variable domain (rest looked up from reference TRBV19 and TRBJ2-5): DGGITQSPKYLFRKEGQNVTLSCEQNLNHDAMYWYRQDPGQGLRLIYYSQIVNDFQKGDIAEGYSVSREKKESFPLTVTSAQKNPTAFYLCASRAGETQYFGPGTRLLVL.

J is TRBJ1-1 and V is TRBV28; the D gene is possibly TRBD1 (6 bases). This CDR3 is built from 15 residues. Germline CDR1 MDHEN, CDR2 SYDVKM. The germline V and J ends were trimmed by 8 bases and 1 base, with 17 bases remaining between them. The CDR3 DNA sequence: TGTGCCAGCGTATTTTCCGGGACAAGGAACACTGAAGCTTTCTTT. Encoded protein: CASVFSGTRNTEAFF.

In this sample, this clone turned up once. CDR3 residues: CAWRETGQSSYEQYF. The DNA of the CDR3 is TGTGCCTGGAGGGAAACGGGACAGTCCTCCTACGAGCAGTACTTC. This chain uses TRBV30 with TRBJ2-7, with 7 nucleotides matching TRBD1. From germline, CDR1 is GTSNPN and CDR2 SVGIG (reference sequence). The CDR3 length is 15 residues. With 3 bases clipped from V and 0 bases from J, the junction kept 8 bases outside the gene matches.

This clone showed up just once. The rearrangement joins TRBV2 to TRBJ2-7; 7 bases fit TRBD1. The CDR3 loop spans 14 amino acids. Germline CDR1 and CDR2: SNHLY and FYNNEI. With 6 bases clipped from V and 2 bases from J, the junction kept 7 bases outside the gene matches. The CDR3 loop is CASSRTGNTYEQYF. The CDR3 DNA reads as TGTGCCAGCAGCCGGACAGGTAATACCTACGAGCAGTACTTC.